These 27 T cell receptor beta chains share one sample of origin, sequenced in a study of OX40 agonist ivuxolimab in advanced cancers. Sequencing used immunoSEQ multiplex PCR; TCRdb keeps in-frame clones, though not all of them. Here the sample spans about 51,000 clones, around 81% being singletons. The sample consisted of CD4+ or CD8+ T cells sorted from blood, taken in a trial of the OX40 agonist ivuxolimab. The receptors derive from an adult with an advanced solid tumor such as melanoma, head and neck, liver or kidney cancer.

The rearrangement links TRBV18 to TRBJ2-5, with a possible D match to TRBD1 (7 bases). The V gene lost 0 bases and the J gene lost 7 bases, with 15 bases spanning the gap. Germline lookup yields CDR1 KGHSH and CDR2 LQKENI. There are 15 residues in the CDR3. CDR3 DNA sequence: TGTGCCAGCTCACCACCCGAGACAGGGCGGGGGACCCAGTACTTC. Its translation: CASSPPETGRGTQYF.

This chain links TRBV5-1 with TRBJ2-5; TRBD1 agrees at 7 bases. The CDR3 is made up of 18 amino acids. J was trimmed by 1 base and V by 0 bases; bases with no gene match: 12. Per germline, CDR1 SGHRS and CDR2 YFSETQ. The CDR3 DNA reads TGCGCCAGCAGCTTGGCCTGGGACAGACGCGGGCCCCAAGAGACCCAGTACTTC. It translates to CASSLAWDRRGPQETQYF.

V is TRBV4-1 and J is TRBJ1-6; TRBD1 is a possible D gene (5 bases). CDR3 length: 20 amino acids. The germline V and J ends were trimmed by 1 base and 6 bases, with 25 bases remaining between them. CDR1 MGHRA and CDR2 YSYEKL come from the germline V gene. CDR3 protein: CASSQGLRGEGHTLNSPLHF. Written as DNA, the CDR3 is TGCGCCAGCAGCCAAGGCCTACGGGGGGAAGGTCATACGCTTAATTCACCCCTCCACTTT.

CDR3 nucleotide sequence: TGTGCCAGCAGCTTAGGGCCTTCACCCCTCCACTTT. Translated, it gives CASSLGPSPLHF. The rearrangement uses TRBV7-2 and TRBJ1-6; D not resolved. The V gene lost 1 base and the J gene lost 9 bases, with 4 bases spanning the gap. CDR3 length equals 12 residues. Germline CDR1 SGHTA, CDR2 FQGNSA.

The rearrangement links TRBV7-7 to TRBJ1-2; 8 bases agree with TRBD1. This CDR3 contains 17 residues. In germline, CDR1 is SSHAT, CDR2 FNYEAQ (reference sequence). V lost 5 bases, J lost 1 base, and 12 bases stayed unmatched. CDR3 loop: CASSPLTGASFNYGYTF. The CDR3 DNA reads as TGTGCCAGCAGCCCCTTGACAGGGGCCTCGTTTAACTATGGCTACACCTTC.

The rearrangement uses TRBV10-3 and TRBJ1-1, with D unclear. The CDR3 length is 15 residues. Germline loops: CDR1 ENHRY, CDR2 SYGVKD. V lost 3 bases and J lost 3, with 14 bases in between. The CDR3 sequence: CAISERALRDTEAFF. The DNA for the CDR3 is TGTGCCATCAGTGAACGGGCACTAAGAGACACTGAAGCTTTCTTT.

The chain combines TRBV6-1 with TRBJ2-1, with 8 bases that match TRBD1. The V gene end was trimmed by 6 bases and the J gene end by 7 bases; junction bases not matched to a gene: 11. CDR1 is MNHNS and CDR2 is SASEGT in the germline V gene. CDR3 length: 15 residues. CDR3 DNA: TGTGCCAGCAGGGGAAGGGGGCAGGGGGCTAATGAGCAGTTCTTC. Translating gives CASRGRGQGANEQFF.

The chain couples TRBV10-3 to TRBJ1-5; the D is unclear. Trimming cost V 4 bases and J 3 bases, with 4 bases left between them. CDR3 length equals 12 residues. Germline V gives CDR1 ENHRY, CDR2 SYGVKD. The CDR3 here is CAISAPNQPQHF. The CDR3 DNA is TGTGCCATCAGTGCCCCCAATCAGCCCCAGCATTTT.

V gene TRBV19 combines with J gene TRBJ2-3; possible D gene TRBD1, 6 bases. The V gene lost 5 bases and the J gene lost 6 bases, with 15 bases spanning the gap. CDR1 and CDR2 (germline): LNHDA, SQIVND (reference sequence). This CDR3 is 14 amino acids long. CDR3 sequence reads: CASSLGHTGDTQYF. CDR3 nucleotides: TGTGCCAGTAGTCTCGGACATACAGGGGATACGCAGTATTTT.

The chain uses TRBV7-9 and TRBJ2-1; TRBD2 is a possible D gene (7 bases). The CDR3 covers 14 residues. Trimming shortened V by 5 bases and J by 9 bases, and 17 bases separated the two germline ends. CDR1 and CDR2 from the germline V gene are SEHNR and FQNEAQ (reference sequence). The CDR3 region is CASSLPGGQGEQFF. The CDR3 bases are TGTGCCAGCAGCCTGCCCGGGGGGCAAGGTGAGCAGTTCTTC.

This clone is a singleton in its sample. V is TRBV5-1 and J is TRBJ2-3; D unresolved. The V end was cut by 3 bases, the J end by 0 bases, with 5 bases between. The length of the CDR3 is 13 residues. Germline V gives CDR1 SGHRS, CDR2 YFSETQ. DNA of the CDR3: TGCGCCAGCAGCTACACTAGCACAGATACGCAGTATTTT. This encodes CASSYTSTDTQYF.

The chain carries TRBV29-1 and TRBJ1-2; 7 bases agree with TRBD1. CDR1 is SQVTM, CDR2 ANQGSEA, per germline. J was trimmed by 4 bases and V by 3 bases; bases with no gene match: 17. This CDR3 spans 17 amino acids. The CDR3 coding sequence is TGCAGCGTTGACCGCCAGGGGGACCCGGGGGCGAGCTATGGCTACACCTTC. Amino acid sequence: CSVDRQGDPGASYGYTF.

V and J are TRBV15 and TRBJ1-5; 9 positions match TRBD1. J lost 7 bases, V lost 5 bases, and 15 bases had no gene match. CDR3 length: 17 residues. The V gene's germline CDR1 is LNHNV and CDR2 YYDKDF (reference sequence). CDR3 residues: CATSPSGPDRGSQPQHF. The CDR3 DNA reads TGTGCCACCAGCCCCTCTGGACCGGACAGGGGTTCGCAGCCCCAGCATTTT.

This rearrangement joins TRBV5-6 to TRBJ1-5; TRBD1 matches 9 bases. The CDR3 has 19 amino acids. CDR1 is SGHDT, CDR2 YYEEEE, per germline. Losses at the gene ends were 5 bases for V and 2 bases for J; bases not matched to a gene: 17. The CDR3 reads CASSPTPGQGGAGNQPQHF. CDR3 in DNA: TGTGCCAGCAGTCCTACCCCGGGACAGGGTGGTGCTGGCAATCAGCCCCAGCATTTT. Looking up the rest from reference TRBV5-6 and TRBJ1-5 gives the full variable domain: DAGVTQSPTHLIKTRGQQVTLRCSPKSGHDTVSWYQQALGQGPQFIFQYYEEEERQRGNFPDRFSGHQFPNYSSELNVNALLLGDSALYLCASSPTPGQGGAGNQPQHFGDGTRLSIL.

V is TRBV5-1 and J is TRBJ1-1, with a possible D match to TRBD1 (6 bases). From germline, CDR1 is SGHRS and CDR2 YFSETQ. The CDR3 runs to 18 residues. V lost 5 bases to trimming and J lost 3 bases, with 26 bases between them. In DNA, the CDR3 is TGCGCCAGCAGTCCGGAGGGGGGAATGAGGATAGGGGACACTGAAGCTTTCTTT. Protein: CASSPEGGMRIGDTEAFF.

The V gene is TRBV7-2, the J gene TRBJ2-1, with 9 bases matching TRBD2. The CDR3 covers 15 residues. CDR1 SGHTA and CDR2 FQGNSA come from the germline V gene. J lost 3 bases, V lost 4 bases, and 4 bases had no gene match. CDR3 DNA: TGTGCCAGCAGCTACCTAGCGGGGTACTACAATGAGCAGTTCTTC. Amino acid sequence: CASSYLAGYYNEQFF.

This rearrangement joins TRBV5-1 to TRBJ1-2, with 11 nucleotides matching TRBD1. CDR3 length equals 15 residues. In germline, CDR1 is SGHRS, CDR2 YFSETQ. J lost 6 bases, V lost 4 bases, and 8 bases had no gene match. CDR3 in DNA: TGCGCCAGCAGCAGGGGACAGGGGGAGGTAAATGGCTACACCTTC. It encodes CASSRGQGEVNGYTF. Variable domain in full (rest from reference TRBV5-1 and TRBJ1-2): KAGVTQTPRYLIKTRGQQVTLSCSPISGHRSVSWYQQTPGQGLQFLFEYFSETQRNKGNFPGRFSGRQFSNSRSEMNVSTLELGDSALYLCASSRGQGEVNGYTFGSGTRLTVV.

The chain couples TRBV6-1 to TRBJ2-2; a possible D gene is TRBD2 (5 bases). From germline, CDR1 is MNHNS and CDR2 SASEGT. Trimming pared 6 bases from V and 2 bases from J, leaving 13 bases between. This CDR3 contains 15 residues. The CDR3 bases are TGTGCCAGCAGGGGAGCAGGAACTAACACCGGGGAGCTGTTTTTT. It specifies CASRGAGTNTGELFF.

The chain uses TRBV10-2 and TRBJ2-7; possibly TRBD2 for D (6 bases). CDR1 WSHSY and CDR2 SAAADI come from the germline V gene. This CDR3 is 16 amino acids long. V shed 0 bases and J shed 3 bases, with 15 bases lying between them. CDR3 coding DNA: TGCGCCAGCAGTGAGTCGGTCGGGCGGGGCAACTACGAGCAGTACTTC. Translating it yields CASSESVGRGNYEQYF.

This chain connects TRBV2 to TRBJ2-7, with no clear D. This CDR3 is built from 12 residues. Trimming left V 4 bases short and J 6 bases short, with 10 bases between. The germline V gene has CDR1 SNHLY and CDR2 FYNNEI. The CDR3: CASSVGRPEQYF. The DNA for the CDR3 is TGTGCCAGCAGTGTTGGAAGGCCCGAGCAGTACTTC.

The V and J genes are TRBV25-1 and TRBJ1-2; no firm D call. The V gene's germline CDR1 is MGHDK and CDR2 SYGVNS. V was shortened by 0 bases and J by 4 bases, with 6 bases between the two germline ends. The CDR3 has 13 amino acids. The CDR3, as DNA: TGTGCCAGCAGTGAATACGGAAGCTATGGCTACACCTTC. The encoded protein is CASSEYGSYGYTF.

This clone was counted once. This chain connects TRBV2 to TRBJ2-3; 10 nucleotides match TRBD2. After removal of 1 base from V and 6 bases from J, the junction contained 10 bases not matched to a gene. This CDR3 is built from 17 residues. Germline V gene data show CDR1 as SNHLY and CDR2 as FYNNEI. Written as DNA, the CDR3 is TGTGCCAGCAGTGAAGGGGCCCAGCGGGGGGGCCTTGATACGCAGTATTTT. The encoded protein is CASSEGAQRGGLDTQYF.

The chain is built from TRBV7-2 and TRBJ1-1; no firm D call. The length of the CDR3 is 16 residues. The ends were cut back, 1 base at V and 5 bases at J, with 17 bases in the middle. Germline CDR1 reads SGHTA; CDR2 reads FQGNSA. CDR3 protein: CASSLESHTHLTEAFF. The CDR3 DNA follows: TGTGCCAGCAGCTTAGAGTCCCACACACACCTAACTGAAGCTTTCTTT.

The V gene is TRBV21-1, the J gene TRBJ1-2. TRBV21-1 is recorded as a pseudogene. The CDR3 has 15 residues. The CDR3, as DNA: TGTGCCAGCAGCCCTAATGGGGAGTTCGGCTATGGCTACACCTTC. Encoded protein: CASSPNGEFGYGYTF.

This sequence joins TRBV7-9 and TRBJ2-3; no clear D gene. Per germline, CDR1 SEHNR and CDR2 FQNEAQ (reference sequence). Trimming shortened V by 1 base and J by 1 base, and 9 bases separated the two germline ends. The CDR3 loop spans 15 amino acids. The chain's CDR3 is CASSLEGARTDTQYF. The CDR3 nucleotides are TGTGCCAGCAGCTTAGAAGGAGCCCGCACAGATACGCAGTATTTT.

This clone has a handful of counts. The chain joins TRBV5-1 to TRBJ1-3, with D perhaps matching TRBD1 (5 bases). V lost 4 bases, J lost 0 bases, and 11 bases lay in between. Germline assignment: CDR1 SGHRS and CDR2 YFSETQ. The CDR3 extends over 15 amino acids. CDR3 coding DNA: TGCGCCAGCAGCCTTGACAGCTACTCTGGAAACACCATATATTTT. Amino acids: CASSLDSYSGNTIYF.

The chain uses TRBV4-3 and TRBJ1-1; 7 bases line up with TRBD1. Germline values: CDR1 LGHNA, CDR2 YSLEER. The CDR3 spans 12 residues. Trimming at V came to 0 bases and at J to 10 bases, leaving 2 bases not matched to a gene. The CDR3 reads CASSQDRQGAFF. Written as DNA, the CDR3 is TGCGCCAGCAGCCAAGATCGACAGGGAGCTTTCTTT.